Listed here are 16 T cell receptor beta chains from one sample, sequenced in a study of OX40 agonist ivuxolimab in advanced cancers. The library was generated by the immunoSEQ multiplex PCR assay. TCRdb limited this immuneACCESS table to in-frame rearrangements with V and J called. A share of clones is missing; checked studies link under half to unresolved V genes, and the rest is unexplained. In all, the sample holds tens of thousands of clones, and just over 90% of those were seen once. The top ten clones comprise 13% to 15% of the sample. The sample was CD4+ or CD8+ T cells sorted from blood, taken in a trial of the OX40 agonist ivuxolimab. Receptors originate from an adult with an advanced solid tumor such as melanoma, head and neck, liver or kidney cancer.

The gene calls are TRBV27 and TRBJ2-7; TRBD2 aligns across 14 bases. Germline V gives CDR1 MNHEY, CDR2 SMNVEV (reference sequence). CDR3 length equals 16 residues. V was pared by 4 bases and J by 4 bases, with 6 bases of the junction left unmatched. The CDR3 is CASSSTGLAGVYEQYF. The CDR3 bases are TGTGCCAGCAGTTCGACGGGACTAGCGGGAGTGTACGAGCAGTACTTC.

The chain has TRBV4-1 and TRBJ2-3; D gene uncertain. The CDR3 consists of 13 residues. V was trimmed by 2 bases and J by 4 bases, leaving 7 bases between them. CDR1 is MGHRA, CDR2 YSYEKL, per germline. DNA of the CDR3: TGCGCCAGCAGCCAAATACGCTCAGATACGCAGTATTTT. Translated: CASSQIRSDTQYF.

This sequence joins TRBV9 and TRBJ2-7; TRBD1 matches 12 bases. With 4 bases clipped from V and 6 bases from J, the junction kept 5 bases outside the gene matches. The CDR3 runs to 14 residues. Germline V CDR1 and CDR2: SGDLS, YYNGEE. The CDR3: CASSLRDRGLEQYF. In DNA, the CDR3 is TGTGCCAGCAGCCTCCGGGACAGGGGGCTCGAGCAGTACTTC.

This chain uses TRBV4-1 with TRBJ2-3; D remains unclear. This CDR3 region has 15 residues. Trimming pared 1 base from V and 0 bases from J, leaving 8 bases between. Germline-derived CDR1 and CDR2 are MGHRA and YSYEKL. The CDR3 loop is CASSQVPHSTDTQYF. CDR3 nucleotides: TGCGCCAGCAGCCAAGTACCGCATAGCACAGATACGCAGTATTTT.

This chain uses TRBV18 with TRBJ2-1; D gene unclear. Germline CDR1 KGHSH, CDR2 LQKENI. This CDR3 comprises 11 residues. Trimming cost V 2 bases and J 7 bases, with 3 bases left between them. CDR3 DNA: TGTGCCAGCTCACCAGGGAATGAGCAGTTCTTC. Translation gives CASSPGNEQFF.

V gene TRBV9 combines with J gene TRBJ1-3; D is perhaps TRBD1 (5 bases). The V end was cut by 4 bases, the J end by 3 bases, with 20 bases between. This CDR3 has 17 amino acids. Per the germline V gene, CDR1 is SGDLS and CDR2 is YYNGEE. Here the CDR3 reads CASSPIRDPISGNTIYF. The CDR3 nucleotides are TGTGCCAGCAGCCCGATCCGGGACCCAATAAGTGGAAACACCATATATTTT. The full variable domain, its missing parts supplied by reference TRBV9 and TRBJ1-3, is DSGVTQTPKHLITATGQRVTLRCSPRSGDLSVYWYQQSLDQGLQFLIQYYNGEERAKGNILERFSAQQFPDLHSELNLSSLELGDSALYFCASSPIRDPISGNTIYFGEGSWLTVV.

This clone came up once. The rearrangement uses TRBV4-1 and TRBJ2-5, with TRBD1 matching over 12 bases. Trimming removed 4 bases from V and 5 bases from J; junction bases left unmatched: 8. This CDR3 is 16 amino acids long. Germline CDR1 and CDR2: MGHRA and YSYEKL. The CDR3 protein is CASSPRDRGRGETQYF. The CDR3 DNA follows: TGCGCCAGCAGCCCCCGGGACAGGGGGCGAGGGGAGACCCAGTACTTC.

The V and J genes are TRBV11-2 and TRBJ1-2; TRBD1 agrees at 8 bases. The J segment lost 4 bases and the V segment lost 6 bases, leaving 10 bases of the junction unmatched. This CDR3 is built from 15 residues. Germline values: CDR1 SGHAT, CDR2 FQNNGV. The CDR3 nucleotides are TGTGCCAGCAGTCCATCGACAGGGGTGGCCTATGGCTACACCTTC. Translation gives CASSPSTGVAYGYTF.

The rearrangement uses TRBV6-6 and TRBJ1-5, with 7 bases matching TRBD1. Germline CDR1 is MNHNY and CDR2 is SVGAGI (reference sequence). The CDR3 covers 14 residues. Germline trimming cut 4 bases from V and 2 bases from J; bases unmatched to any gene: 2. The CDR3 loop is CASSFTGGNQPQHF. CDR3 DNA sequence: TGTGCCAGCAGTTTCACAGGGGGCAATCAGCCCCAGCATTTT.

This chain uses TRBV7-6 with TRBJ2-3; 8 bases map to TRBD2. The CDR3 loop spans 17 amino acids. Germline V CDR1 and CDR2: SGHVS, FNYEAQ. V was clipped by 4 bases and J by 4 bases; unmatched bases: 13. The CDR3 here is CASSSEESGSFADTQYF. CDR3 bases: TGTGCCAGCAGCTCCGAGGAAAGCGGGAGCTTTGCAGATACGCAGTATTTT.

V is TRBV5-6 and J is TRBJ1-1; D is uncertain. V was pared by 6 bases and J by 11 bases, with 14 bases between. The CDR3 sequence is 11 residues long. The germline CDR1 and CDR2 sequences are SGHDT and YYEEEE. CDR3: CASTMGGPAFF. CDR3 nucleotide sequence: TGTGCCAGCACCATGGGAGGGCCCGCTTTCTTT.

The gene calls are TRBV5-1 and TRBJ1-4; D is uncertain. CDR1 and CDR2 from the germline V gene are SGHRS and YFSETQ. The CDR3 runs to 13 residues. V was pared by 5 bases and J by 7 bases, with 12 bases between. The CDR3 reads CASRDREGEKLFF. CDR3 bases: TGCGCCAGCAGGGACCGGGAGGGTGAAAAACTGTTTTTT.

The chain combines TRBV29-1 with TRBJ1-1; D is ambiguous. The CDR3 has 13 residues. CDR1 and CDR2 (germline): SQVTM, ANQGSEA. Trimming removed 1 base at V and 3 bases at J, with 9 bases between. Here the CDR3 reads CSVEGGFDTEAFF. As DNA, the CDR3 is TGCAGCGTTGAAGGAGGGTTCGACACTGAAGCTTTCTTT.

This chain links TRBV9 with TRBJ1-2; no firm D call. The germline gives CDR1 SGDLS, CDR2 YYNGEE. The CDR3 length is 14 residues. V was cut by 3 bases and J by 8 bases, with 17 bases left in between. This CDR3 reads CASSARNPWEGYTF. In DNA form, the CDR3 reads TGTGCCAGCAGCGCGAGAAACCCCTGGGAGGGCTACACCTTC.

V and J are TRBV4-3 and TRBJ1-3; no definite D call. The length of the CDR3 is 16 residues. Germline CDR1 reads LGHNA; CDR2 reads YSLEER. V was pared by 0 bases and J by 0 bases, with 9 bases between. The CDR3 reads CASSQDDRSSGNTIYF. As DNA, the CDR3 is TGCGCCAGCAGCCAAGATGACCGCTCCTCTGGAAACACCATATATTTT.

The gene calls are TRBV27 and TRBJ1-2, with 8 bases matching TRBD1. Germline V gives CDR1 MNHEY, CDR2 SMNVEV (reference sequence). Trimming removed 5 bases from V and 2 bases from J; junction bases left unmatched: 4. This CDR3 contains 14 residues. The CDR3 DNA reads TGTGCCAGCAGTCCCTCAGGGGGCAACTATGGCTACACCTTC. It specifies CASSPSGGNYGYTF.